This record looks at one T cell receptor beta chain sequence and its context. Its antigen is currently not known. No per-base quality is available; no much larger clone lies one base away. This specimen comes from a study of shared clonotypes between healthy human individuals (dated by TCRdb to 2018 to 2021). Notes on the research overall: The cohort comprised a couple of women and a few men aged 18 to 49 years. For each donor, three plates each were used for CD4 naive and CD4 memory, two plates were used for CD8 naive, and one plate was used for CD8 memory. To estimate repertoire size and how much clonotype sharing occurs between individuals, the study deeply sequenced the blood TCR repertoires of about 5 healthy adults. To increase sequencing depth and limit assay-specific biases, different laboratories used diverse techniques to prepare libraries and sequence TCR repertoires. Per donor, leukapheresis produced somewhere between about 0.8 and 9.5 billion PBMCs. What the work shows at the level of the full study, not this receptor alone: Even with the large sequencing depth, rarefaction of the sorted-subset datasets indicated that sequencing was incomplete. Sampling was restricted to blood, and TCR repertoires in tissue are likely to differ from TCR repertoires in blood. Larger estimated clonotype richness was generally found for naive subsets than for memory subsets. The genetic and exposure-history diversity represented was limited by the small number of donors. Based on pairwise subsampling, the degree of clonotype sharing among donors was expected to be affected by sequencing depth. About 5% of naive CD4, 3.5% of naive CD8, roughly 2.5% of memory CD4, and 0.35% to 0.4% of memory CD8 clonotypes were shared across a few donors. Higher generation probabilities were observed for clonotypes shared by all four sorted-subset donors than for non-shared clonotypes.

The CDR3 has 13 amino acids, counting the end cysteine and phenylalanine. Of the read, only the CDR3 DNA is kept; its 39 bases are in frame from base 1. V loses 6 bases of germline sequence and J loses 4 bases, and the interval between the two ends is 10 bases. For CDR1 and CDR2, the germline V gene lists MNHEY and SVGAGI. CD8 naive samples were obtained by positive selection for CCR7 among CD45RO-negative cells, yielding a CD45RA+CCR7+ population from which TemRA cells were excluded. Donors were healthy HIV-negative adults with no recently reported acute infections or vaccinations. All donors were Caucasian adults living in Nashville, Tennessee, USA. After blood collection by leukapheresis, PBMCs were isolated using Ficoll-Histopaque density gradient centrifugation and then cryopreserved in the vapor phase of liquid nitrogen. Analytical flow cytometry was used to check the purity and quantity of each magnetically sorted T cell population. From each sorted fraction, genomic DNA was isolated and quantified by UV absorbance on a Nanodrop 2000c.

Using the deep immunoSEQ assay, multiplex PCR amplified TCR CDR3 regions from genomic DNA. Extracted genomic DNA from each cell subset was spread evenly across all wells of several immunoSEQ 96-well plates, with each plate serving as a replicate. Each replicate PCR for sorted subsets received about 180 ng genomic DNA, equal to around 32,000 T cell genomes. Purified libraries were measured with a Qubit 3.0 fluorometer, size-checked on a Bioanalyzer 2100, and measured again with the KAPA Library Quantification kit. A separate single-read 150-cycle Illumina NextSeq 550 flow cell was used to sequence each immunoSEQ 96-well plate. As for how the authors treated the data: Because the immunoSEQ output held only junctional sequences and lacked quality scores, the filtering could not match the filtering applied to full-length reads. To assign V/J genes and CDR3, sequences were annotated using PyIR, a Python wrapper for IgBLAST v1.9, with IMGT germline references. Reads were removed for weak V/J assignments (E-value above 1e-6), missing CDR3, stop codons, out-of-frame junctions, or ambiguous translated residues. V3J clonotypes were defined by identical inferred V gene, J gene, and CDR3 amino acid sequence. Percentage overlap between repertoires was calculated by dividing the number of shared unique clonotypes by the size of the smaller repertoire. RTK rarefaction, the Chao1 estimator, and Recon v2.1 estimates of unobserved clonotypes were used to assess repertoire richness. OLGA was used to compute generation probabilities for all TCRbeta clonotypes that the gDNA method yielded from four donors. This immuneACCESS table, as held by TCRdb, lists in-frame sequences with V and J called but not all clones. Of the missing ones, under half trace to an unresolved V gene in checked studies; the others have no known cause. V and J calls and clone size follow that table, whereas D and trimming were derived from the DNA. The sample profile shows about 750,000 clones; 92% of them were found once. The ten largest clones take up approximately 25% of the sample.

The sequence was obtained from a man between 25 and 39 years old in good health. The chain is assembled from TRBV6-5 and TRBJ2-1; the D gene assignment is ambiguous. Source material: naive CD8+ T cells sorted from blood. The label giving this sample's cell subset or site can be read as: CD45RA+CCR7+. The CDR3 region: CASSDKGYNEQFF. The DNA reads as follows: TGTGCCAGCAGCGACAAAGGGTACAATGAGCAGTTCTTC.